This entry lists 24 T cell receptor beta chains sequenced from one sample in a study of blood T cell repertoires in COVID-19. Clones were sequenced by immunoSEQ multiplex PCR, and TCRdb holds only the in-frame ones, with some missing. The table has 100,000 to 150,000 clones, approximately 84% seen once; the top ten hold about 17%. Sequences were obtained from peripheral blood. Receptors were obtained from an elderly woman with acute or convalescent COVID-19.

The chain combines TRBV3-1 (or the pseudogene TRBV3-2) with TRBJ2-1, with 11 bases lining up with TRBD2. This CDR3 is built from 17 residues. The V gene end was trimmed by 2 bases and the J gene end by 4 bases; junction bases not matched to a gene: 7. Germline values: CDR1 LGHDT, CDR2 YNNKEL (reference sequence). The CDR3 nucleotides read TGTGCCAGCAGCCAACTTAGCGGGGGGGCCTATTACAATGAGCAGTTCTTC. Translating gives CASSQLSGGAYYNEQFF.

The chain employs TRBV12-5 and TRBJ1-4; D remains ambiguous. The CDR3 has 15 residues. V was clipped by 1 base and J by 6 bases, with 12 bases between them. CDR1 and CDR2 from the germline V gene are LGHNT and FRNRAP. The CDR3 DNA reads TGTGCTAGTGGTTTGGATTCGGGGTACCATGAAAAACTGTTTTTT. Protein: CASGLDSGYHEKLFF.

The chain links TRBV7-2 to TRBJ1-5, with D perhaps TRBD1 (5 bases). CDR3 length: 16 amino acids. The V and J ends lost 0 bases and 2 bases respectively, with 11 bases between them. Germline V gene lookup returns CDR1 SGHTA and CDR2 FQGNSA. The CDR3 sequence: CASSLAAGSGNQPQHF. DNA of the CDR3: TGTGCCAGCAGCTTAGCGGCAGGGTCTGGCAATCAGCCCCAGCATTTT.

The V call is TRBV18, the J call TRBJ1-5; a possible D gene is TRBD1 (6 bases). Germline CDR1 reads KGHSH; CDR2 reads LQKENI. The CDR3 is 15 residues long. Trimming pared 4 bases from V and 3 bases from J, leaving 13 bases between. The CDR3 sequence is CASSLGGGSNQPQHF. The CDR3 nucleotides read TGTGCCAGCTCACTTGGGGGGGGCTCCAATCAGCCCCAGCATTTT. Looking up the rest from reference TRBV18 and TRBJ1-5 gives the full variable domain: NAGVMQNPRHLVRRRGQEARLRCSPMKGHSHVYWYRQLPEEGLKFMVYLQKENIIDESGMPKERFSAEFPKEGPSILRIQQVVRGDSAAYFCASSLGGGSNQPQHFGDGTRLSIL.

The V call is TRBV19, the J call TRBJ1-1, with 8 bases lining up with TRBD1. V gave up 7 bases and J gave up 5 bases; unmatched junction bases: 6. The CDR3 has 13 residues. Germline V gene data show CDR1 as LNHDA and CDR2 as SQIVND (reference sequence). CDR3 sequence reads: CASIGQGKTEAFF. The CDR3 DNA is TGTGCCAGTATAGGACAGGGAAAAACTGAAGCTTTCTTT.

The gene calls are TRBV12-3 or TRBV12-4 and TRBJ1-5; D is perhaps TRBD1 (6 bases). V lost 10 bases, J lost 5 bases, and 15 bases lay in between. The CDR3 runs 13 residues. The CDR3 bases are TGTGCCACCGGGGGGGGCTTGGATCAGCCCCAGCATTTT. Translating gives CATGGGLDQPQHF.

A single count supports this clone. V is TRBV7-6 and J is TRBJ2-3; 9 nucleotides match TRBD2. The trim removed 5 bases at V and 3 bases at J, leaving 9 bases unmatched. The CDR3 has 16 residues. Germline assignment: CDR1 SGHVS and CDR2 FNYEAQ. Written as DNA, the CDR3 is TGTGCCAGCAGCCCATCCGGGACTAGCAGGACAGATACGCAGTATTTT. Translating gives CASSPSGTSRTDTQYF.

The chain joins TRBV10-3 to TRBJ2-2, with 10 bases identical to TRBD1. V shed 4 bases and J 0 bases; nucleotides not matched to a gene: 5. This CDR3 is 17 amino acids long. CDR1 and CDR2 from the germline V gene are ENHRY and SYGVKD. CDR3 coding DNA: TGTGCCATCAGTGCCGGGACAGGGGTCTCGAACACCGGGGAGCTGTTTTTT. It specifies CAISAGTGVSNTGELFF.

V is TRBV18 and J is TRBJ1-1; no clear D. This CDR3 is built from 15 residues. CDR1 KGHSH and CDR2 LQKENI come from the germline V gene. The V gene lost 1 base and the J gene lost 1 base, with 10 bases spanning the gap. DNA for the CDR3: TGTGCCAGCTCACCACAGGTTCGAGGGAACACTGAAGCTTTCTTT. Residues: CASSPQVRGNTEAFF. Looking up the rest from reference TRBV18 and TRBJ1-1 gives the full variable domain: NAGVMQNPRHLVRRRGQEARLRCSPMKGHSHVYWYRQLPEEGLKFMVYLQKENIIDESGMPKERFSAEFPKEGPSILRIQQVVRGDSAAYFCASSPQVRGNTEAFFGQGTRLTVV.

The chain carries TRBV11-2 and TRBJ2-1; TRBD2 matches at 12 bases. Germline V gene sequence: CDR1 SGHAT, CDR2 FQNNGV. The CDR3 has 16 residues. The V gene end was trimmed by 4 bases and the J gene end by 10 bases; junction bases not matched to a gene: 11. The CDR3 DNA reads TGTGCCAGCAGCTCCCGGTCTAGCGGGGGGGCACAGGAGCAGTTCTTC. Translated, it gives CASSSRSSGGAQEQFF.

This chain joins TRBV5-1 and TRBJ1-1, with D unresolved. This CDR3 has 14 amino acids. V was trimmed by 0 bases and J by 2 bases, leaving 8 bases between them. Germline CDR1 and CDR2: SGHRS and YFSETQ. For the CDR3, the DNA is TGCGCCAGCAGCTTGGCACGGGAAAACACTGAAGCTTTCTTT. Protein: CASSLARENTEAFF.

J is TRBJ1-2 and V is TRBV12-3 or TRBV12-4, with TRBD1 matching 7 bases. The CDR3 loop spans 13 amino acids. V gave up 1 base and J gave up 4 bases; unmatched junction bases: 0. CDR3 in amino acids: CASSLDRGYGYTF. The DNA of the CDR3 is TGTGCCAGCAGTTTAGACAGGGGCTATGGCTACACCTTC.

In this sample, this clone turned up a few times. J is TRBJ2-1 and V is TRBV5-4, with 9 bases matching TRBD2. There are 15 residues in the CDR3. V was clipped by 1 base and J by 4 bases; unmatched bases: 3. Per the germline V gene, CDR1 is SGHNT and CDR2 is YYREEE (reference sequence). The CDR3 protein is CASSLPGLAYNEQFF. In DNA, the CDR3 is TGTGCCAGCAGCTTGCCGGGACTAGCTTACAATGAGCAGTTCTTC.

The chain joins TRBV2 to TRBJ1-1; the D gene is possibly TRBD1 (5 bases). CDR1 is SNHLY and CDR2 is FYNNEI in the germline V gene. Trimming removed 3 bases from V and 0 bases from J, with 14 bases in between. The CDR3 covers 16 residues. CDR3 sequence: CASSELGGRVNTEAFF. As DNA, the CDR3 is TGTGCCAGCAGTGAGCTTGGGGGGAGGGTGAACACTGAAGCTTTCTTT.

This clone was detected once. The chain uses TRBV30 and TRBJ2-7; a possible D gene is TRBD2 (5 bases). The CDR3 extends over 14 amino acids. Germline CDR1 and CDR2: GTSNPN and SVGIG (reference sequence). V was pared by 2 bases and J by 0 bases, with 11 bases between. The CDR3 region has the DNA TGTGCCTGGAGTAGTGGGAGTGGCTCCTACGAGCAGTACTTC. It translates to CAWSSGSGSYEQYF.

The rearrangement joins TRBV5-6 to TRBJ2-7; D perhaps matches TRBD1 (6 bases). This CDR3 comprises 13 residues. In germline, CDR1 is SGHDT, CDR2 YYEEEE. V lost 2 bases and J lost 3, with 9 bases in between. The CDR3 sequence: CASSFKGVYEQYF. For the CDR3, the DNA is TGTGCCAGCAGCTTTAAGGGGGTCTACGAGCAGTACTTC.

The rearrangement joins TRBV7-9 to TRBJ1-1; 7 bases line up with TRBD1. Germline trimming cut 5 bases from V and 8 bases from J; bases unmatched to any gene: 8. There are 13 residues in the CDR3. The germline CDR1 and CDR2 sequences are SEHNR and FQNEAQ (reference sequence). CDR3 region: CASSPDRAAEAFF. The CDR3 DNA reads as TGTGCCAGCAGCCCAGACAGGGCCGCCGAAGCTTTCTTT.

V usage is TRBV5-6 and J usage is TRBJ2-1, with 8 bases identical to TRBD1. Germline CDR1 SGHDT, CDR2 YYEEEE. CDR3 length: 15 residues. V trimming: 4 bases; J trimming: 3 bases; junction bases outside the gene matches: 6. DNA for the CDR3: TGTGCCAGCAGCAAGACAGGGGCCGGCTACAATGAGCAGTTCTTC. This sequence encodes CASSKTGAGYNEQFF. The full variable domain, with the rest looked up from reference TRBV5-6 and TRBJ2-1, is DAGVTQSPTHLIKTRGQQVTLRCSPKSGHDTVSWYQQALGQGPQFIFQYYEEEERQRGNFPDRFSGHQFPNYSSELNVNALLLGDSALYLCASSKTGAGYNEQFFGPGTRLTVL.

The rearrangement joins TRBV3-1 (or the pseudogene TRBV3-2) to TRBJ1-6; no firm D call. The germline V gene has CDR1 LGHDT and CDR2 YNNKEL (reference sequence). The V end lost 5 bases, the J end lost 10 bases, and 9 bases lay between the germline ends. The CDR3 spans 12 residues. In DNA form, the CDR3 reads TGTGCCAGCAGCGGTAACGGGTCACCCCTCCACTTT. It specifies CASSGNGSPLHF.

This chain links TRBV2 with TRBJ1-2; TRBD1 might be the D (5 bases). The CDR3 runs to 13 residues. V gave up 4 bases and J gave up 7 bases, with 13 bases separating them. In germline, CDR1 is SNHLY, CDR2 FYNNEI. The CDR3 coding sequence is TGTGCCAGCAGTGCCACGGGGAGGGGTGGCTACACCTTC. Its protein product is CASSATGRGGYTF.

The rearrangement joins TRBV28 to TRBJ1-1; perhaps TRBD1 as D (6 bases). Deletions cut 7 bases from V and 10 bases from J, with 25 bases between. The V gene's germline CDR1 is MDHEN and CDR2 SYDVKM. The CDR3 loop spans 15 amino acids. CDR3 loop: CASTIPQGRRTGAFF. CDR3 coding DNA: TGTGCCAGCACCATACCGCAGGGGCGCCGAACGGGAGCTTTCTTT.

The gene calls are TRBV7-2 and TRBJ2-1, with 9 bases identical to TRBD2. This CDR3 comprises 13 residues. The V gene end was trimmed by 5 bases and the J gene end by 9 bases; junction bases not matched to a gene: 5. Per the germline V gene, CDR1 is SGHTA and CDR2 is FQGNSA. CDR3 in DNA: TGTGCCAGCAGCCGCGGACTAGCGACTGAGCAGTTCTTC. This translates into CASSRGLATEQFF.

This chain links TRBV5-1 with TRBJ1-3; 12 bases line up with TRBD1. This CDR3 spans 17 amino acids. The germline CDR1 and CDR2 sequences are SGHRS and YFSETQ. V lost 4 bases, J lost 1 base, and 6 bases stayed unmatched. CDR3 sequence: CASSPRGQGASGNTIYF. The DNA of the CDR3 is TGCGCCAGCAGCCCCCGGGGACAGGGGGCATCTGGAAACACCATATATTTT.

The chain combines TRBV6-1 with TRBJ1-6, with 7 bases fitting TRBD1. CDR1 and CDR2 from the germline V gene are MNHNS and SASEGT. The V gene end was trimmed by 2 bases and the J gene end by 5 bases; junction bases not matched to a gene: 3. The CDR3 consists of 15 residues. CDR3 DNA sequence: TGTGCCAGCAGTGAATTAACAGGGGATAATTCACCCCTCCACTTT. Translating gives CASSELTGDNSPLHF.